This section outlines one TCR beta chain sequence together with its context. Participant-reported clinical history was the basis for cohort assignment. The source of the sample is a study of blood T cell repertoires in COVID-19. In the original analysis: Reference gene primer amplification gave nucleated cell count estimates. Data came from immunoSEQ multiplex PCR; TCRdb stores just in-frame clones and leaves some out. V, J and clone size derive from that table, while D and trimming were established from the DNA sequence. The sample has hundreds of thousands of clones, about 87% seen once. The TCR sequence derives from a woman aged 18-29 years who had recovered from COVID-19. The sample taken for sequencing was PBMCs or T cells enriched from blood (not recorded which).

CDR3 in DNA: TGTGCCAGCAGCGTACGGGGGAGGGAGACCCAGTACTTC. It codes for CASSVRGRETQYF. The chain uses TRBV9 and TRBJ2-5, with D possibly matching TRBD2 (6 bases). The V and J ends lost 1 base and 5 bases respectively, with 9 bases between them. The CDR3 consists of 13 residues. CDR1 and CDR2 from the germline V gene are SGDLS and YYNGEE.